This paragraph reports one T cell receptor (beta chain). The entry originates in a study of blood T cell repertoires in COVID-19. Study-wide context: PBMCs, B-cell-depleted T cells, or T cells provided the cDNA or gDNA that made up the material.

Sequencing was performed with immunoSEQ multiplex PCR; in TCRdb, only in-frame clones are kept and a portion is missing. The data contain approximately 120,000 clones, 83% of them singletons. The V end was cut by 4 bases, the J end by 0 bases, with 9 bases between. The germline CDR1 and CDR2 sequences are LGHDT and YNNKEL (reference sequence). The CDR3 has 15 residues. Adults between about 18 and 95 years of age took part from 24 US areas. The recovered donors of Cohort 3 showed two negative PCRs, clearance, or symptom resolution. Input material: PBMCs or T cells enriched from blood (not recorded which). The receptor was derived from a man younger than 45 who had recovered from COVID-19. The chain couples TRBV3-1 (or the pseudogene TRBV3-2) to TRBJ1-4, with D tentatively TRBD1 (6 bases). DNA of the CDR3: TGTGCCAGCAGCCCCCGGACAGCAACTAATGAAAAACTGTTTTTT. Its protein is CASSPRTATNEKLFF.